This T cell receptor beta chain derives from a study of shared T cell receptors in the human thymus. Here immunoSEQ multiplex PCR was the method, and the copy in TCRdb shows in-frame clones only, minus some. The top ten clones hold about 0.013% of a sample with roughly 560,000 clones, around 78% of them seen once. Looked up from germline, CDR1 is LGHNA and CDR2 is YSLEER. The ends lost 1 base at V and 0 bases at J; junction bases unmatched: 9. The CDR3 runs to 17 residues. These sequences were also reported in another study, on human thymus T cells. Per that paper: Samples came from healthy Finnish infants during open corrective cardiac surgery. It was from resections taken during corrective heart surgery that the thymus tissue came. Seemingly biased V and J gene usage marked thymic and blood repertoires. Related reports documented highly overlapping thymic repertoires among unrelated individuals.

The chain carries TRBV4-3 and TRBJ2-7, with 7 positions matching TRBD2. This TCR derives from a boy in the first two years of life with a congenital heart defect. Input material: thymocytes. CDR3 in DNA: TGCGCCAGCAGCCAAGGAGAACGGCTAGCGGACTCCTACGAGCAGTACTTC. Translated, it gives CASSQGERLADSYEQYF.